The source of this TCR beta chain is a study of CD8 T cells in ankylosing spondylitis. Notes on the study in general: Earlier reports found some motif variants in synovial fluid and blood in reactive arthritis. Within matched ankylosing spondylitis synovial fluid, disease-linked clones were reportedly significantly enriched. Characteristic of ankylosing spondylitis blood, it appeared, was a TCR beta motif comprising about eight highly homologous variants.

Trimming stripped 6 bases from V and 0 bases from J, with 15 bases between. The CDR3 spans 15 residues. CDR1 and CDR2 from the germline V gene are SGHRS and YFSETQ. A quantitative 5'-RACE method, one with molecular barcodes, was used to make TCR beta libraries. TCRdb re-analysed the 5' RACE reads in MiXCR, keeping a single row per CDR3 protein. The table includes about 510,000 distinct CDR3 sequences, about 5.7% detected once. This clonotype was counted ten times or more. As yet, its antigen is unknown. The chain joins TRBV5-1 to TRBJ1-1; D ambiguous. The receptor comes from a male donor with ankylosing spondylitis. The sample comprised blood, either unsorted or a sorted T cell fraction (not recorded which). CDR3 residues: CASKTNQPMNTEAFF. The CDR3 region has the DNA TGCGCCAGCAAAACAAACCAACCTATGAACACTGAAGCTTTCTTT.